This TCR beta chain was sequenced for a study of early T cells in non-severe SARS-CoV-2 infection. This clonotype was seen a few times. Each CDR3 protein is one row after TCRdb ran MiXCR on the 5' RACE reads. The sample has about 66,000 distinct CDR3 sequences; approximately 13% are singletons. The receptor was isolated from an adult who was a healthcare worker with PCR-confirmed SARS-CoV-2 infection or an uninfected control (not recorded which). The sequencing input was whole blood.

The CDR3 region has the DNA TGTGCCAGCTCACCAGGGGCAGATACGCAGTATTTT. Encoded protein: CASSPGADTQYF. The chain is built from TRBV18 and TRBJ2-3; D is ambiguous. V lost 2 bases, J lost 4 bases, and 4 bases lay in between. The CDR3 length is 12 residues. Per the germline V gene, CDR1 is KGHSH and CDR2 is LQKENI.